Listed below are T cell receptor beta chains from one sample, sequenced in a study of siplizumab effects on memory and regulatory T cells. Only in-frame clones appear in the TCRdb table, and some are missing; sequencing was by immunoSEQ multiplex PCR. Here the sample spans more than 75,000 clones, approximately 93% being singletons. Material for sequencing was CD8+ T cells sorted from blood. The receptors stem from a human donor in good health. CDR3s include the opening cysteine and the closing phenylalanine or tryptophan. The D gene is left open where the match is weak. Clone size is given for some rows only: seen once, a few or many times, or a class if the clone is expanded.

TRBD2	TRBV5-4	13	NA	TRBJ2-1	CASGGGSYNEQFF	TGTGCCAGCGGGGGGGGCTCCTACAATGAGCAGTTCTTC
NA	TRBV10-3	16	NA	TRBJ1-6	CAISGGTRERNSPLHF	TGTGCCATCAGTGGGGGAACGAGGGAGCGGAATTCACCCCTCCACTTT
NA	TRBV7-3	14	NA	TRBJ2-3	CASSKPKGVHTQYF	TGTGCCAGCAGCAAACCCAAGGGGGTCCATACGCAGTATTTT
NA	TRBV15	13	NA	TRBJ2-3	CATSLGGTDTQYF	TGTGCCACCAGCCTGGGCGGGACAGATACGCAGTATTTT
NA	TRBV7-9	12	NA	TRBJ1-6	CASRQQNSPLHF	TGTGCCAGCAGACAACAAAATTCACCCCTCCACTTT
NA	TRBV7-9	13	NA	TRBJ2-2	CASSLDGTGELFF	TGTGCCAGCAGCTTAGACGGCACCGGGGAGCTGTTTTTT
NA	TRBV7-9	12	NA	TRBJ2-7	CASSRPPYEQYF	TGTGCCAGCAGCCGTCCTCCCTACGAGCAGTACTTC
TRBD1	TRBV7-6	14	once	TRBJ1-1	CASSPGQEDTEAFF	TGTGCCAGCAGCCCCGGACAGGAGGACACTGAAGCTTTCTTT
TRBD1	TRBV5-6	14	NA	TRBJ1-2	CASSLGTGYYGYTF	TGTGCCAGCAGCTTAGGGACAGGTTACTATGGCTACACCTTC
TRBD2	TRBV11-2	16	NA	TRBJ2-7	CASTLGLAGPAYEQYF	TGTGCCAGCACCCTGGGACTAGCGGGCCCGGCCTACGAGCAGTACTTC
NA	TRBV21-1	19	NA	TRBJ2-4	CASNKGTLVRGLAKNIQYF	TGTGCCAGTAATAAAGGGACGCTCGTCCGCGGTTTAGCCAAAAACATTCAGTACTTC
TRBD1	TRBV25-1	14	NA	TRBJ2-2	CASSATGTLGELFF	TGTGCCAGCAGTGCGACAGGGACCCTCGGGGAGCTGTTTTTT
TRBD1	TRBV10-1	13	NA	TRBJ1-1	CASSEWTGTEAFF	TGCGCCAGCAGTGAATGGACAGGCACTGAAGCTTTCTTT
NA	TRBV7-2	13	once	TRBJ1-1	CASSLQGYTEAFF	TGTGCCAGCAGCTTGCAGGGGTACACTGAAGCTTTCTTT
NA	TRBV9	14	NA	TRBJ1-2	CASSVDGENYGYTF	TGTGCCAGCAGCGTAGACGGGGAAAACTATGGCTACACCTTC
NA	TRBV5-8	10	NA	TRBJ1-2	CASSLVGYTF	TGTGCCAGCAGCTTGGTCGGCTACACCTTC
NA	TRBV27	18	NA	TRBJ2-1	CASSGTEPGPPLINEQFF	TGTGCCAGCAGTGGGACGGAACCGGGGCCTCCCCTGATCAATGAGCAGTTCTTC
TRBD2	TRBV2	16	NA	TRBJ2-4	CASSELGGAAKNIQYF	TGTGCCAGCAGTGAACTGGGAGGGGCAGCCAAAAACATTCAGTACTTC
NA	TRBV11-2	14	NA	TRBJ1-2	CASSPSDRFYGYTF	TGTGCCAGCAGCCCGTCGGACAGATTCTATGGCTACACCTTC
NA	TRBV13	12	NA	TRBJ2-1	CASSPPGGRRFF	TGTGCCAGCAGCCCCCCTGGGGGGCGAAGGTTCTTC
NA	TRBV7-9	15	NA	TRBJ1-4	CASRPTEATNEKLFF	TGTGCCAGCAGGCCTACAGAGGCAACTAATGAAAAACTGTTTTTT
NA	TRBV10-2	12	NA	TRBJ2-7	CASSESPVEQYF	TGCGCCAGCAGTGAGTCGCCAGTAGAGCAGTACTTC
NA	TRBV2	16	NA	TRBJ1-1	CASSENRAGSNTEAFF	TGTGCCAGCAGTGAAAATCGTGCCGGATCGAACACTGAAGCTTTCTTT
NA	TRBV12-5	14	NA	TRBJ1-2	CASGLVGTSEGYTF	TGTGCTAGTGGTTTGGTGGGGACTTCAGAAGGCTACACCTTC
NA	TRBV4-1	16	NA	TRBJ1-5	CASSQQYMYSNQPQHF	TGCGCCAGCAGCCAACAATACATGTATAGCAATCAGCCCCAGCATTTT
NA	TRBV5-1	13	NA	TRBJ2-5	CASSGGFQETQYF	TGCGCCAGCAGCGGGGGCTTCCAAGAGACCCAGTACTTC
NA	TRBV4-3	15	NA	TRBJ1-4	CASSQEEDLNEKLFF	TGCGCCAGCAGCCAAGAGGAGGACCTGAATGAAAAACTGTTTTTT
NA	TRBV6-5	14	NA	TRBJ2-2	CASSYERGTGELFF	TGTGCCAGCAGTTACGAACGGGGCACCGGGGAGCTGTTTTTT
NA	TRBV14	15	NA	TRBJ2-7	CASSQDAGSSYEQYF	TGTGCCAGCAGCCAAGATGCAGGGAGCTCCTACGAGCAGTACTTC
TRBD1	TRBV7-3	15	NA	TRBJ2-3	CASSLGTVSTDTQYF	TGTGCCAGCAGCTTAGGGACAGTGAGCACAGATACGCAGTATTTT
NA	TRBV7-9	12	NA	TRBJ2-1	CASSLEGREQFF	TGTGCCAGCAGCTTAGAGGGACGAGAGCAGTTCTTC
NA	TRBV7-6	15	NA	TRBJ2-1	CASSSSGGFYNEQFF	TGTGCCAGCAGCTCATCCGGGGGCTTCTACAATGAGCAGTTCTTC
TRBD2	TRBV30	13	NA	TRBJ2-1	CAWSLAGGNEQFF	TGTGCCTGGAGTTTAGCGGGAGGAAATGAGCAGTTCTTC
NA	TRBV5-6	13	few	TRBJ1-6	CASSPWPNSPLHF	TGTGCCAGCAGCCCTTGGCCAAATTCACCCCTCCACTTT
TRBD1	TRBV6-1	16	once	TRBJ2-7	CASSETGTGDGYEQYF	TGTGCCAGCAGTGAAACCGGGACAGGGGACGGATACGAGCAGTACTTC
NA	TRBV19	14	NA	TRBJ1-5	CASLDTLSNQPQHF	TGTGCCAGTTTAGACACGCTTAGCAATCAGCCCCAGCATTTT
NA	TRBV5-6	14	NA	TRBJ1-4	CASSLVGENEKLFF	TGTGCCAGCAGCTTGGTAGGAGAAAATGAAAAACTGTTTTTT
NA	TRBV18	17	NA	TRBJ2-1	CASSQQGGVSYGNEQFF	TGTGCCAGCTCACAACAAGGAGGAGTCTCCTACGGGAATGAGCAGTTCTTC
TRBD2	TRBV27	18	NA	TRBJ2-1	CASSFQNPLAGEYNEQFF	TGTGCCAGCAGTTTCCAAAACCCCCTAGCGGGAGAGTACAATGAGCAGTTCTTC
NA	TRBV5-1	16	NA	TRBJ2-7	CASGLHSWNLSYEQYF	TGCGCCAGCGGATTACACAGTTGGAACCTCTCCTACGAGCAGTACTTC
NA	TRBV27	15	NA	TRBJ2-7	CASSFVGGSSYEQYF	TGTGCCAGCAGTTTTGTCGGAGGGAGCTCCTACGAGCAGTACTTC
TRBD1	TRBV6-6	13	NA	TRBJ2-1	CASGPGGRNEQFF	TGTGCCAGCGGCCCAGGGGGCAGGAATGAGCAGTTCTTC
NA	TRBV4-1	16	NA	TRBJ1-1	CASSQDRVGLNTEAFF	TGCGCCAGCAGCCAAGACAGGGTTGGATTGAACACTGAAGCTTTCTTT
TRBD1	TRBV13	18	NA	TRBJ1-3	CASSQTRLGTGSGNTIYF	TGTGCCAGCAGCCAAACCCGCCTCGGGACAGGCTCTGGAAACACCATATATTTT
TRBD2	TRBV15	15	once	TRBJ2-3	CATSSRTSGEDTQYF	TGTGCCACCAGCAGTCGGACTAGCGGGGAAGATACGCAGTATTTT
NA	TRBV27	14	NA	TRBJ2-2	CASSLWGAVGELFF	TGTGCCAGCAGTTTATGGGGGGCGGTCGGGGAGCTGTTTTTT
TRBD1	TRBV5-1	15	NA	TRBJ2-1	CASSPTGADYNEQFF	TGCGCCAGCAGTCCGACAGGGGCCGACTACAATGAGCAGTTCTTC
TRBD2	TRBV6-1	18	NA	TRBJ2-1	CASSDYIIGTSPYNEQFF	TGTGCCAGCAGTGATTATATTATTGGGACTAGTCCCTACAATGAGCAGTTCTTC
NA	TRBV5-8	12	NA	TRBJ2-3	CASSPLVDTQYF	TGTGCCAGCAGTCCTCTAGTGGATACGCAGTATTTT
NA	TRBV19	17	NA	TRBJ2-4	CASSIITDHLAKNIQYF	TGTGCCAGTAGTATCATTACAGACCATTTAGCCAAAAACATTCAGTACTTC
NA	TRBV7-9	13	NA	TRBJ2-7	CASSPEEGNEQYF	TGTGCCAGCAGTCCCGAGGAAGGAAACGAGCAGTACTTC
NA	TRBV7-2	12	NA	TRBJ2-7	CASSSVPHEQYF	TGTGCCAGCAGCTCCGTCCCCCACGAGCAGTACTTC
NA	TRBV10-3	14	NA	TRBJ2-2	CAIMAETSSGELFF	TGTGCCATCATGGCAGAAACCTCCTCCGGGGAGCTGTTTTTT
NA	TRBV4-3	15	NA	TRBJ2-1	CASSQDRGSLDEQFF	TGCGCCAGCAGCCAAGATCGGGGTAGTCTCGATGAGCAGTTCTTC
NA	TRBV30	13	NA	TRBJ2-1	CAWSVIQDNEQFF	TGTGCCTGGAGTGTAATTCAGGACAATGAGCAGTTCTTC
TRBD2	TRBV5-5	19	NA	TRBJ2-5	CASSLDSPPRRELQETQYF	TGTGCCAGCAGCTTGGACAGTCCGCCTCGGCGGGAGCTCCAAGAGACCCAGTACTTC
NA	TRBV7-9	13	NA	TRBJ2-7	CASSLAEIYEQYF	TGTGCCAGCAGCTTAGCGGAGATATACGAGCAGTACTTC
TRBD2	TRBV18	15	NA	TRBJ2-7	CASSPGTSGNYEQYF	TGTGCCAGCTCGCCAGGGACTAGCGGCAACTACGAGCAGTACTTC
NA	TRBV7-2	14	NA	TRBJ2-7	CASSQGGQTYEQYF	TGTGCCAGCAGCCAGGGGGGACAGACCTACGAGCAGTACTTC